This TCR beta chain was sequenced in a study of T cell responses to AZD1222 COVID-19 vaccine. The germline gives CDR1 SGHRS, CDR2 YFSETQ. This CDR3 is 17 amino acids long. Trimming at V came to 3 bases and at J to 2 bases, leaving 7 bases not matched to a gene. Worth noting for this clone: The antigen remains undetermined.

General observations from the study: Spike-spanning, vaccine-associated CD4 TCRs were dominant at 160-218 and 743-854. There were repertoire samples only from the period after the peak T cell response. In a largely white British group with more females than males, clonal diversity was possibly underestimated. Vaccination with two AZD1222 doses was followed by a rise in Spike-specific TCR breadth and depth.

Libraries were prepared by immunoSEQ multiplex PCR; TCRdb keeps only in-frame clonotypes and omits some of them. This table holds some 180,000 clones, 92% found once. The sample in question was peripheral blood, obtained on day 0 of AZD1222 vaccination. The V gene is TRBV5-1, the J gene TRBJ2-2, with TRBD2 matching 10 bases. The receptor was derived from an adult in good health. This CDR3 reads CASSSSSSGGNTGELFF. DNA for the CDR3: TGCGCCAGCAGCTCCTCCTCTAGCGGGGGCAACACCGGGGAGCTGTTTTTT.